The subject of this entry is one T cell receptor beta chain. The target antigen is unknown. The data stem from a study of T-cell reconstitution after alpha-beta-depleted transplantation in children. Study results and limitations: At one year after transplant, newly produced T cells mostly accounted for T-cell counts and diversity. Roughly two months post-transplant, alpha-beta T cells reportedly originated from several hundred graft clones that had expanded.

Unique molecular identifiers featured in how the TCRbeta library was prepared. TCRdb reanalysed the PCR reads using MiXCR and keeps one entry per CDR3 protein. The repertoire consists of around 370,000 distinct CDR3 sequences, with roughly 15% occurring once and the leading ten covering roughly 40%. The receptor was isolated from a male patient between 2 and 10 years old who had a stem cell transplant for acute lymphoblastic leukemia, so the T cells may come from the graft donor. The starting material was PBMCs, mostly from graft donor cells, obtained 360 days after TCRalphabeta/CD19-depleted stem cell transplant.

This CDR3 is CASSPRTSSGHEQFF. DNA of the CDR3: TGTGCCAGCAGCCCCAGGACTAGTTCTGGACATGAGCAGTTCTTC. The chain employs TRBV5-6 and TRBJ2-1; 7 nucleotides align to TRBD2. This CDR3 is built from 15 residues. The germline CDR1 and CDR2 sequences are SGHDT and YYEEEE. V gave up 4 bases and J gave up 8 bases; unmatched junction bases: 12.